This T cell receptor (beta chain) was sequenced for a study of control samples from healthy donors and cancer patients. The V end lost 0 bases, the J end lost 2 bases, and 9 bases lay between the germline ends. Germline V gene sequence: CDR1 SGDLS, CDR2 YYNGEE. CDR3 length equals 14 residues. Assay: immunoSEQ multiplex PCR; the TCRdb copy retains only in-frame clones and omits some. Here the sample spans some 410,000 clones, around 90% being singletons. Input material: PBMCs. The sequence was collected from a middle-aged man with head and neck cancer. This chain uses TRBV9 with TRBJ2-7; D unclear. The DNA of the CDR3 is TGTGCCAGCAGCGTAGGAGGCAGGACCTACGAGCAGTACTTC. Amino acids: CASSVGGRTYEQYF.